Below are 8 T cell receptor beta chains sequenced from a single sample in a study of T cell repertoires in cytomegalovirus infection. TCRdb re-called the reads with MiXCR, one entry per CDR3 protein. The table shows 510,000 or so distinct CDR3 sequences, with about 25% occurring only once. Sequencing input: PBMCs. Receptors were obtained from a human donor in good health (CMV status not recorded). Some clones in this sample may be carry-over from other donors' samples.

This clonotype has only a few counts. This chain connects TRBV6-5 to TRBJ2-5; 7 positions match TRBD1. Germline loops: CDR1 MNHEY, CDR2 SVGAGI. Trimming took 1 base from V and 1 from J; bases not matched to a gene: 6. CDR3 length: 16 residues. The CDR3 protein is CASSYYRDSSQETQYF. The CDR3 DNA reads as TGTGCCAGCAGTTACTACCGGGACAGCAGCCAAGAGACCCAGTACTTC.

This clonotype was counted ten times or more. This chain connects TRBV7-7 to TRBJ2-7; 8 positions agree with TRBD1. This CDR3 has 13 residues. The V gene's germline CDR1 is SSHAT and CDR2 FNYEAQ (reference sequence). V lost 5 bases and J lost 4; bases outside the gene matches: 4. The CDR3 DNA follows: TGTGCCAGCAGCCGGGACAGGAATTACGAGCAGTACTTC. This sequence encodes CASSRDRNYEQYF.

This clonotype was observed at least ten times. The chain couples TRBV7-2 to TRBJ2-2; TRBD2 aligns across 9 bases. Germline loops: CDR1 SGHTA, CDR2 FQGNSA. This CDR3 is built from 18 residues. The junction had 8 bases not matched to a gene; V was cut back by 1 base and J by 2 bases. The CDR3 loop is CASSLELAGEANTGELFF. The CDR3 bases are TGTGCCAGCAGCTTAGAGTTAGCGGGGGAAGCCAACACCGGGGAGCTGTTTTTT.

This clonotype was detected a few times. The V call is TRBV10-3, the J call TRBJ2-5, with D unresolved. From germline, CDR1 is ENHRY and CDR2 SYGVKD. Deletions cut 2 bases from V and 5 bases from J, with 6 bases between. This CDR3 is built from 12 residues. The CDR3 DNA sequence: TGTGCCATCAGTGAGCCCCGTGAGACCCAGTACTTC. Translation: CAISEPRETQYF.

This clonotype has a handful of counts. The CDR3 DNA reads as TGTGCCAGCAGCGAATACAGGGGGTACACCGGGGAGCTGTTTTTT. Protein product: CASSEYRGYTGELFF. The chain combines TRBV2 with TRBJ2-2; 8 nucleotides agree with TRBD1. V lost 6 bases, J lost 3 bases, and 6 bases stayed unmatched. The germline gives CDR1 SNHLY, CDR2 FYNNEI. The CDR3 spans 15 residues.

The chain carries TRBV4-3 and TRBJ2-3; D unclear. The germline V gene encodes CDR1 LGHNA and CDR2 YSLEER. This CDR3 has 14 amino acids. Trimming pared 0 bases from V and 6 bases from J, leaving 10 bases between. This CDR3 reads CASSQDGRPDTQYF. DNA for the CDR3: TGCGCCAGCAGCCAAGACGGTAGGCCCGATACGCAGTATTTT.

This clonotype was found many times. Germline and junction disagree at one end, which may indicate a read error. The V call is TRBV4-3, the J call TRBJ1-3; 7 positions match TRBD1. The CDR3 is 14 residues long. Germline loops: CDR1 LGHNA, CDR2 YSLEER. CDR3 in DNA: TGTGCCAGCAGCAGGGGGGCTTCTGGAAACACCATATATTTT. This translates into CASSRGASGNTIYF.

A few counts support this clonotype. The J gene is TRBJ2-5, the V gene TRBV5-4; 11 bases are a match to TRBD1. Germline trimming cut 4 bases from V and 5 bases from J; bases unmatched to any gene: 7. This CDR3 has 15 residues. From germline, CDR1 is SGHNT and CDR2 YYREEE (reference sequence). This CDR3 is CASSQWTGGLETQYF. In nucleotides, the CDR3 is TGTGCCAGCAGCCAGTGGACAGGGGGCTTGGAGACCCAGTACTTC.